Here is one T cell receptor beta chain with its context. The data derive from a study of blood T cell repertoires in COVID-19. The V and J ends lost 2 bases and 2 bases respectively, with 9 bases between them. This CDR3 region has 14 residues. In germline, CDR1 is LGHNA, CDR2 YSLEER. Assay: immunoSEQ multiplex PCR; the TCRdb copy retains only in-frame clones and omits some. The sample has about 270,000 clones; roughly nine tenths are singletons. Participants had their cohort set by participant-reported clinical history. This sequence joins TRBV4-3 and TRBJ1-2; D is possibly TRBD1 (6 bases). The source of this sequence is a woman aged 18-29 years who had recovered from COVID-19. Input material: PBMCs or T cells enriched from blood (not recorded which). Here the CDR3 reads CASSQQTGNYGYTF. The CDR3 DNA is TGCGCCAGCAGCCAACAAACAGGGAACTATGGCTACACCTTC.